This T cell receptor beta chain was captured by sequencing in a study of multiple sclerosis patients with progressive multifocal leukoencephalopathy. Study-wide findings and caveats: TRBV and TRBJ usage showed no common pattern when PML developed. Lower normalized Shannon entropy suggested reduced TRB diversity in most PML patients.

The table came from immunoSEQ multiplex PCR; TCRdb's copy has only in-frame clones and leaves some out. The sample has more than 20,000 clones, approximately 89% seen once. Details on this clone: Its cognate antigen is unknown.

CDR3 size: 11 residues. Trimming took 3 bases from V and 4 from J, leaving 4 bases between them. CDR1 and CDR2 from the germline V gene are MGHDK and SYGVNS. Specified time point: 12 to 13 months of natalizumab therapy. The sequence derives from a man younger than 40 with multiple sclerosis. The chain recombines TRBV25-1 with TRBJ2-7, with D unclear. Source: PBMCs, taken from a patient treated with natalizumab. The CDR3 DNA reads as TGTGCCAGCAGTGACCCTTACGAGCAGTACTTC. Encoded protein: CASSDPYEQYF.